The rows below give T cell receptor beta chains drawn from one sample of a study of T cell repertoires in cytomegalovirus infection. The antigens of these receptors remain unknown. TCRdb re-analysed the reads in MiXCR, keeping a single row per CDR3 protein. The data hold 750,000 to 950,000 distinct CDR3 sequences, with 25% to 30% observed a single time. This sample comprised cultured CD8+ T cells from PBMCs, obtained from culture after CMV antigen stimulation. The source is a human donor in good health (CMV status not recorded). Some clones in this sample may be carry-over from other donors' samples. CDR3s include the opening cysteine and the closing phenylalanine or tryptophan. A D gene is named only where the DNA matches it firmly. The size entry is marked missing in some rows and otherwise reads once, few, many or a size class.

NA NA TRBJ1-1 TRBV20-1 TGCAGTGCTAGGTGGAGGGTGAACACTGAAGCTTTCTTT CSARWRVNTEAFF
NA NA TRBJ2-4 TRBV6-2/TRBV6-3 TGTGCCAGCAGTCAACGACAGGCCCTAGCCAAAAACATTCAGTACTTC CASSQRQALAKNIQYF
NA NA TRBJ2-3 TRBV10-3 TGTGCCATCAGGCCTCAAAAGTCCGCCCCAGATACGCAGTATTTT CAIRPQKSAPDTQYF
once NA TRBJ1-5 TRBV15 TGTGCCACCAGCAGAGATGGGAACAGCAATCAGCCCCAGCATTTT CATSRDGNSNQPQHF
NA NA TRBJ2-6 TRBV27 TGTGCCAGCAGTTTTAGCTCTGGGGCCAACGTCCTGACTTTC CASSFSSGANVLTF
NA TRBD1 TRBJ1-1 TRBV12-5 TGTGCTAGTGGTTTCCCCGGGACAGGGTCGGAAGCTTTCTTT CASGFPGTGSEAFF
NA NA TRBJ1-5 TRBV12-2 TGTGCAAGTCGCTCTCACACAGGGGTTCAGCCCCAGCATTTT CASRSHTGVQPQHF
NA NA TRBJ2-7 TRBV2 TGTGCCACCCGGACAGGCGGGAGTGAGCAGTACTTC CATRTGGSEQYF
NA NA TRBJ1-5 TRBV19 TGTGCCAGTATAGGGACCTTCAATCAGCCCCAGCATTTT CASIGTFNQPQHF
many NA TRBJ1-5 TRBV7-8 TGTGCCAGCAGCTTAGGGGACGACAATCAGCCCCAGCATTTT CASSLGDDNQPQHF
few TRBD1 TRBJ1-2 TRBV6-8 TGTGCCAGCAGTTACGGGGCCACAGGGGGCCATGGCTACACCTTC CASSYGATGGHGYTF
NA NA TRBJ2-7 TRBV27 TGTGCCAGCAGTTTGAAACGGCCCTACGAGCAGTACTTC CASSLKRPYEQYF
once TRBD1 TRBJ1-6 TRBV10-3 TGTGCCATCAGGAGTCGGGACAGGAGCACCGATTCACCCCTCCACTTT CAIRSRDRSTDSPLHF
NA NA TRBJ2-1 TRBV20-1 TGCAGTGCTAGGGGGCCCGAGAGCTCCTACAATGAGCAGTTCTTC CSARGPESSYNEQFF
NA NA TRBJ2-3 TRBV4-3 TGCGCCAGCAGCCAAGATCCCCTTAAGGATACGCAGTATTTT CASSQDPLKDTQYF
NA NA TRBJ2-1 TRBV4-1 TGCGCCAGCAGCCAAGATCCTCAGGTCAATGAGCAGTTCTTC CASSQDPQVNEQFF
NA NA TRBJ2-1 TRBV29-1 TGCAGCGTTGAAGATCCTAGCTCCCCATACAATGAGCAGTTCTTC CSVEDPSSPYNEQFF
few NA TRBJ2-1 TRBV27 TGTGCCAGCAGCTCCTCGTACTCATCCGGGGAGCAGTTCTTC CASSSSYSSGEQFF
many TRBD1 TRBJ1-3 TRBV7-2 TGTGCCAGCAGCGAAACCGGGACAGGGGTAACAAACACCATATATTTT CASSETGTGVTNTIYF
many NA TRBJ1-6 TRBV4-2 TGTGCCAGCAGCCAAGGGGCGGGATCCTCTAATTCACCCCTCCACTTT CASSQGAGSSNSPLHF
NA TRBD1 TRBJ1-1 TRBV7-4 TGTGCCAGCAGCTTATACAGGGGGCAGAACACTGAAGCTTTCTTT CASSLYRGQNTEAFF
NA TRBD2 TRBJ2-1 TRBV4-3 TGCGCCAGCAGCCAAGATATAGCGGGATCCAATGAGCAGTTCTTC CASSQDIAGSNEQFF
NA NA TRBJ1-5 TRBV4-2 TGTGCCAGCAGTCCTGAACAGGGAGGCAATCAGCCCCAGCATTTT CASSPEQGGNQPQHF
NA NA TRBJ2-1 TRBV19 TGTGCCAGTAGTATTGGGAAGTACAATGAGCAGTTCTTC CASSIGKYNEQFF
few NA TRBJ1-4 TRBV12-3/TRBV12-4 TGTGCCAGCAGCCTGGGATACCTACGAGGTGAAAAACTGTTTTTT CASSLGYLRGEKLFF
few NA TRBJ1-2 TRBV27 TGTGCCAGCAGTCAAGGACCGGCCTATGGCTACACCTTC CASSQGPAYGYTF
NA TRBD1 TRBJ2-7 TRBV10-2 TGCGCCAGCAGTGAGTCGTTGGGACAGCCCTACTCCTACGAGCAGTACTTC CASSESLGQPYSYEQYF
NA NA TRBJ1-5 TRBV6-1 TGTGCCAGCAGTGAAGCATTGTTGACCAATCAGCCCCAGCATTTT CASSEALLTNQPQHF
NA TRBD1 TRBJ1-1 TRBV29-1 TGCAGCGTTGAAACACAGGGGAAGAACACTGAAGCTTTCTTT CSVETQGKNTEAFF
NA TRBD1 TRBJ1-4 TRBV7-9 TGTGCCAGCAGCGCCTTACAGGGGTCGGATGAAAAACTGTTTTTT CASSALQGSDEKLFF
NA NA TRBJ1-2 TRBV5-4 TGTGCCAGCAGCTTAAGGCAGGCTGGCCCTGGCTACACCTTC CASSLRQAGPGYTF
few TRBD1 TRBJ2-3 TRBV6-5 TGTGCCAGCAGTTACCCGACAGGGGGCCAAGATACGCAGTATTTT CASSYPTGGQDTQYF
NA TRBD1 TRBJ2-2 TRBV9 TGTGCCAGCAGCGTAGGGTGGGACAGGGGGTTTACCGGGGAGCTGTTTTTT CASSVGWDRGFTGELFF
few TRBD2 TRBJ2-3 TRBV4-1 TGCGCCAGCAGCCAACCCTCTAGCGGGGGACCAGATACGCAGTATTTT CASSQPSSGGPDTQYF
NA NA TRBJ1-5 TRBV15 TGTGCCACCAGCAGAGAAAGGACAGTCAATCAGCCCCAGCATTTT CATSRERTVNQPQHF
NA TRBD1 TRBJ2-3 TRBV19 TGTGCCAGTACTTCACGGGACAGACGTAGCACAGATACGCAGTATTTT CASTSRDRRSTDTQYF
NA TRBD1 TRBJ2-7 TRBV27 TGTGCCAGCAGTCTGGACAGGGGGGCCTACGAGCAGTACTTC CASSLDRGAYEQYF
NA NA TRBJ1-2 TRBV29-1 TGCAGCGTTGTCCAGACAGCTCCTAACTATGGCTACACCTTC CSVVQTAPNYGYTF
NA NA TRBJ2-2 TRBV28 TGTGCCAGCAGTTTAAGTTGGGCAACCGGGGAGCTGTTTTTT CASSLSWATGELFF
once NA TRBJ2-5 TRBV11-2 TGTGCCAGCAGCTTAGATCCCCGGGACCAAGAGACCCAGTACTTC CASSLDPRDQETQYF
few TRBD2 TRBJ2-1 TRBV24-1 TGTGCCACCAGTGTCCCTAGCGGGGGGGGAGACTACAATGAGCAGTTCTTC CATSVPSGGGDYNEQFF
NA NA TRBJ2-2 TRBV27 TGTGCCAGCAGTTTATCGATAATCGGGGCTGGGGAGCTGTTTTTT CASSLSIIGAGELFF
NA TRBD2 TRBJ2-4 TRBV7-9 TGTGCCAGCAGCCCAAACGGGGGGGAGTCCAAAAACATTCAGTACTTC CASSPNGGESKNIQYF
NA NA TRBJ2-5 TRBV28 TGTGCCAGCAGTACCCGGGACGGGATAGAGACCCAGTACTTC CASSTRDGIETQYF
NA NA TRBJ2-2 TRBV5-5 TGTGCCAGCAGCTTGGTCGCCATGAACACCGGGGAGCTGTTTTTT CASSLVAMNTGELFF
NA NA TRBJ1-2 TRBV9 TGTGCCAGCAGCAAGAGTACTAACTATGGCTACACCTTC CASSKSTNYGYTF
many NA TRBJ2-1 TRBV28 TGTGCCAGCAGTTTTCCGGGGGTCTACAATGAGCAGTTCTTC CASSFPGVYNEQFF
NA NA TRBJ2-3 TRBV5-4 TGTGCCAGCACCCCTAGGGGGGCAGGGGGCACAGATACGCAGTATTTT CASTPRGAGGTDTQYF
NA TRBD1 TRBJ1-3 TRBV29-1 TGCAGCGCCGCCGGGACAGGGATTGCTGGAAACACCATATATTTT CSAAGTGIAGNTIYF
few NA TRBJ2-3 TRBV12-3/TRBV12-4 TGTGCCAGCAGTTTACGCCTAGCGACGATCGGGCTGGATACGCAGTATTTT CASSLRLATIGLDTQYF
NA NA TRBJ1-2 TRBV24-1 TGTGCCACCAGTGATATGGACCCACCAGCCGACTATGGCTACACCTTC CATSDMDPPADYGYTF
NA TRBD2 TRBJ2-3 TRBV6-6 TGTGCCAGCAGTTACTACGGGTATATTGGCGGGGGGACCACAGATACGCAGTATTTT CASSYYGYIGGGTTDTQYF
few NA TRBJ2-5 TRBV20-1 TGCAGTGCTCCCCCCGGGGGCGAGACCCAGTACTTC CSAPPGGETQYF
NA NA TRBJ2-3 TRBV28 TGTGCCAGCAGTGCCGATTTGGGGGGCGCAGATACGCAGTATTTT CASSADLGGADTQYF
many TRBD1 TRBJ1-1 TRBV7-6 TGTGCCAGCACCGCAATAACAGGGGACACTGAAGCTTTCTTT CASTAITGDTEAFF